This record covers a single T cell receptor (beta chain). Its antigen target is currently unknown. No per-base quality is available; no much larger clone lies one base away. Between the V and J ends, shortened by 4 bases and 3 bases respectively, the junction contains 6 bases. From the cysteine up to the phenylalanine, the CDR3 has a length of 12 residues. Kept here is only the CDR3 DNA, which spans 36 bases and is read in frame from base 1. CDR1 WNHNN and CDR2 SYGVQD are derived from the germline V gene (reference sequence). Enrolling through a virtual design, the prospective study's participants ranged in age from roughly 18 to 89 years and lived across 24 United States geographic areas. To assign participants to cohorts, the prospective study relied on clinical history that participants themselves reported in a screening survey and a study questionnaire. For ImmuneRACE Cohort 3, a participant was defined as recovered based on two consecutive negative NP/OP PCR tests, clearance by a healthcare professional, or resolution of symptoms. Mobile phlebotomists in the prospective study collected whole blood, serum and a nasopharyngeal or oropharyngeal swab from every participant. Over a 2-month period, participants in the prospective study had the option of providing additional blood draws and questionnaires. Blood samples from the prospective study were shipped frozen or at room temperature prior to DNA extraction.

TCRbeta CDR3 regions were amplified from genomic DNA by means of the immunoSEQ Assay, a bias-controlled multiplex PCR. The original methods were these. Nucleated cell counts per sample were estimated from amplification of reference gene primers within the assay. Sequence reads were collapsed and filtered to measure the absolute abundance of every unique TCRbeta CDR3 rearrangement. For each sample, productive Simpson clonality was calculated by taking the square root of Simpson's diversity index across productive rearrangements. TCRdb holds this immuneACCESS table with in-frame rearrangements only. Some clones are missing; in checked studies, unresolved V genes explain under half, and the rest has no known cause. The V and J calls and clone size are taken from that table; D and trimming were inferred from the DNA. The sample yields 250,000 to 300,000 clones; roughly 86% were counted once. Clones ranked in the top ten supply 1.9% of the sample.

The data originate from a study of blood T cell repertoires in COVID-19 (dated by TCRdb to about 2020). For the study in its entirety: Samples from collaborators originated in the United States, Italy and Spain and spanned both the acute and convalescent phases of COVID-19. Nearly every sample came with metadata listing a de-identified subject ID, COVID-19 status, age in years and sex. The dataset comprised deeply sampled blood TCRbeta repertoires from subjects exposed to, actively infected with, or recovered from COVID-19. Samples came from the ongoing ImmuneRACE study (first 160 participants) plus 1,254 subjects from 6 global collaborators. The prospective study material was composed of cDNA or gDNA derived from T cells, B-cell-depleted T cells, or PBMCs. Where available, HLA class I and class II types were obtained from metadata supplied by the sample provider rather than from assay-based typing. The repertoires were released in a freely available public database intended as a resource for research on the immune response to SARS-CoV-2.

The paper as a whole reports these results and caveats: The quantity of clinical and demographic metadata differed by source and by participant and was supplied without curation.

This receptor was obtained from a woman aged 60-75 years who had recovered from COVID-19. The chain employs TRBV10-1 and TRBJ1-1, with the D gene not clear enough to name. Sequenced sample: PBMCs or T cells enriched from blood (not recorded which). The CDR3 loop reads CASSAPDTEAFF. The DNA sequence is TGCGCCAGCAGTGCGCCAGACACTGAAGCTTTCTTT.